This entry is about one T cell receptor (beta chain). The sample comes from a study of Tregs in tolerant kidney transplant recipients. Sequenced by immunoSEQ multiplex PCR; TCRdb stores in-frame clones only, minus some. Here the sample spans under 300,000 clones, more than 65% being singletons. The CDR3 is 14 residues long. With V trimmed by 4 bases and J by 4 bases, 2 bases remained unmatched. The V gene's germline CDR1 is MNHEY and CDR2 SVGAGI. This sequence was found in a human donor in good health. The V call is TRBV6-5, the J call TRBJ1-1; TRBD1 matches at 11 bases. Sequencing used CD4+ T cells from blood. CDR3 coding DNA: TGTGCCAGCAGTTCGGGACAGGGGGGCACTGAAGCTTTCTTT. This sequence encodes CASSSGQGGTEAFF.